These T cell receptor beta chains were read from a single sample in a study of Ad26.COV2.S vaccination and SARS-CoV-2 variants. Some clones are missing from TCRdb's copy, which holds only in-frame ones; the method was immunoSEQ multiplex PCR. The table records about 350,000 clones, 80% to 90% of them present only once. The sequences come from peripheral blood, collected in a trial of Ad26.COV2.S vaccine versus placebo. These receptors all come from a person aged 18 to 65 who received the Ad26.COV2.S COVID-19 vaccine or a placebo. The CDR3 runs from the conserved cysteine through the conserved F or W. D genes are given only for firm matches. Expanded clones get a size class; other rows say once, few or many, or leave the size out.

CASSYGINSPLHF TGTGCCAGCAGCTACGGGATCAATTCACCCCTCCACTTT - TRBV5-6 - 13 TRBJ1-6
CASKVLGGYGYTF TGTGCCAGTAAAGTCCTTGGAGGGTATGGCTACACCTTC - TRBV6-5 - 13 TRBJ1-2
CASSLNMNYGYTF TGTGCCAGCAGTTTGAACATGAACTATGGCTACACCTTC - TRBV27 - 13 TRBJ1-2
CASSWGQGKNEQYF TGTGCCAGCAGCTGGGGACAGGGTAAGAACGAGCAGTACTTC TRBD1 TRBV5-5 - 14 TRBJ2-7
CASSFRDFNYEQYF TGTGCCAGCAGCTTCCGGGACTTTAACTACGAGCAGTACTTC - TRBV7-2 - 14 TRBJ2-7
CTGTGTENSPLHF TGTACTGGTACCGGTACAGAAAATTCACCCCTCCACTTT - TRBV2 - 13 TRBJ1-6
CASSHSHPGTGVYGYTF TGCGCCAGCAGCCATAGTCATCCCGGGACAGGGGTATATGGCTACACCTTC TRBD1 TRBV4-1 - 17 TRBJ1-2
CASSTRTGAATNEKLFF TGTGCCAGCAGTACCCGGACAGGTGCCGCAACTAATGAAAAACTGTTTTTT TRBD1 TRBV6-2/TRBV6-3 - 17 TRBJ1-4
CASSQPWDGSYEQYF TGCGCCAGCAGCCAACCTTGGGACGGATCCTACGAGCAGTACTTC - TRBV4-1 - 15 TRBJ2-7
CASSVGLQPGNVLTF TGTGCCAGCAGCGTGGGGCTACAGCCAGGGAACGTCCTGACTTTC - TRBV9 once 15 TRBJ2-6
CASSSQGRQPQHF TGTGCCAGCAGTTCCCAGGGCCGGCAGCCCCAGCATTTT - TRBV27 - 13 TRBJ1-5
CASSKVNTEAFF TGCGCCAGCAGTAAAGTTAACACTGAAGCTTTCTTT - TRBV10-1 - 12 TRBJ1-1
CASSQDRGVYSNQPQHF TGCGCCAGCAGCCAAGATCGGGGCGTCTATAGCAATCAGCCCCAGCATTTT - TRBV4-3 - 17 TRBJ1-5
CASSSPSGAGDEQFF TGTGCCAGCAGCTCTCCTAGCGGAGCGGGGGATGAGCAGTTCTTC TRBD2 TRBV5-4 - 15 TRBJ2-1
CASSPQGERTEAFF TGTGCCAGCAGCCCCCAGGGTGAAAGGACTGAAGCTTTCTTT - TRBV3-1/TRBV3-2 few 14 TRBJ1-1
CSVFGQGSQETQYF TGCAGCGTTTTTGGACAGGGGAGTCAGGAGACCCAGTACTTC TRBD1 TRBV29-1 - 14 TRBJ2-5
CASSNPTSTDTQYF TGCGCCAGCAGTAACCCCACTAGCACAGATACGCAGTATTTT - TRBV5-1 - 14 TRBJ2-3
CASSPNTGSLNIQYF TGCGCCAGCAGCCCTAACACGGGATCCTTAAACATTCAGTACTTC - TRBV5-1 - 15 TRBJ2-4
CASSQGQGAQETQYF TGTGCCAGCAGCCAGGGACAGGGGGCGCAAGAGACCCAGTACTTC TRBD1 TRBV2 - 15 TRBJ2-5
CASSFGPSYEQYF TGTGCCAGTAGTTTCGGACCCTCCTACGAGCAGTACTTC - TRBV19 - 13 TRBJ2-7
CASSLGAGGTYNEQFF TGTGCCAGCAGCTTAGGAGCGGGGGGAACCTACAATGAGCAGTTCTTC TRBD2 TRBV7-9 - 16 TRBJ2-1
CASSLSAGKKTQYF TGTGCCAGCAGCTTATCGGCAGGGAAGAAGACCCAGTACTTC - TRBV7-6 - 14 TRBJ2-5
CASSYSTSPLVEQYF TGTGCCAGCAGTTACTCGACAAGCCCCTTGGTCGAGCAGTACTTC - TRBV6-6 once 15 TRBJ2-7
CASSLEGPYTQYF TGTGCCAGCAGCTTAGAAGGACCATATACGCAGTATTTT - TRBV11-2 - 13 TRBJ2-3
CASNPPGGASNQPQHF TGTGCCAGCAATCCCCCCGGGGGGGCTAGCAATCAGCCCCAGCATTTT - TRBV28 - 16 TRBJ1-5
CASTLGPRGAVKNIQYF TGTGCCAGCACCTTGGGCCCACGGGGGGCGGTCAAAAACATTCAGTACTTC - TRBV7-9 - 17 TRBJ2-4
CASTPIQRGSYEQYF TGTGCCAGCACCCCCATCCAGCGGGGTTCCTACGAGCAGTACTTC TRBD2 TRBV28 few 15 TRBJ2-7
CAWSNSDNSPLHF TGTGCCTGGAGCAATTCAGATAATTCACCCCTCCACTTT - TRBV30 - 13 TRBJ1-6
CASGMGQPNEQFF TGTGCTAGCGGTATGGGACAGCCGAATGAGCAGTTCTTC TRBD1 TRBV12-5 - 13 TRBJ2-1
CASSYRGIHNEQFF TGCGCCAGCAGTTACAGGGGGATCCACAATGAGCAGTTCTTC TRBD1 TRBV4-3 - 14 TRBJ2-1
CASSPKGLAGALASFF TGTGCCAGCAGCCCAAAAGGACTAGCGGGGGCCCTAGCGAGTTTCTTC TRBD2 TRBV9 - 16 TRBJ2-1
CASSPLDFTAYEQYF TGTGCCAGCAGTCCCCTCGACTTTACGGCCTACGAGCAGTACTTC - TRBV27 - 15 TRBJ2-7
CASSEAAGYGYTF TGTGCCAGCAGTGAGGCAGCCGGCTATGGCTACACCTTC - TRBV25-1 - 13 TRBJ1-2
CSVEERYGGDGYTF TGCAGCGTTGAAGAGAGGTACGGCGGGGATGGCTACACCTTC - TRBV29-1 - 14 TRBJ1-2
CASTRTVGQPQHF TGTGCCAGTACCCGGACAGTGGGCCAGCCCCAGCATTTT - TRBV19 - 13 TRBJ1-5
CASSVSGGTLEEQYF TGTGCCAGCAGCGTTTCCGGGGGGACGCTAGAGGAGCAGTACTTC TRBD2 TRBV9 once 15 TRBJ2-7
CASSVGLRVGLGGSGNTIYF TGTGCCAGCAGCGTAGGTCTACGTGTGGGCCTCGGGGGCTCTGGAAACACCATATATTTT - TRBV9 - 20 TRBJ1-3
CASSYLQQGGGYTF TGTGCCAGCAGTTACCTCCAGCAGGGGGGTGGCTACACCTTC TRBD1 TRBV6-2/TRBV6-3 - 14 TRBJ1-2
CSVEDRSGSYEQYF TGCAGCGTTGAAGACCGGAGCGGGAGTTACGAGCAGTACTTC TRBD2 TRBV29-1 - 14 TRBJ2-7
CAISDTGTGVFETQYF TGTGCCATCAGTGACACCGGGACAGGGGTTTTTGAGACCCAGTACTTC TRBD1 TRBV10-3 - 16 TRBJ2-5
CATSSGTTNTEAFF TGTGCCACCAGCAGCGGGACAACGAACACTGAAGCTTTCTTT - TRBV15 - 14 TRBJ1-1
CASSLAEMNTEAFF TGTGCCAGCAGCTTAGCAGAGATGAACACTGAAGCTTTCTTT - TRBV7-9 - 14 TRBJ1-1
CSVVQGGRNTEAFF TGCAGCGTTGTTCAGGGTGGGCGTAACACTGAAGCTTTCTTT - TRBV29-1 - 14 TRBJ1-1
CASSHFEAVYNSPLHF TGTGCCAGCAGTCATTTCGAGGCAGTGTATAATTCACCCCTCCACTTT - TRBV5-5 few 16 TRBJ1-6
CASSVAAEPWQPQHF TGTGCCAGCAGCGTAGCTGCGGAGCCATGGCAGCCCCAGCATTTT - TRBV9 - 15 TRBJ1-5
CASNRQGNYGYTF TGTGCCAGCAACAGACAGGGGAACTATGGCTACACCTTC TRBD1 TRBV2 - 13 TRBJ1-2
CASSYNDNYEQYF TGTGCCAGCAGTTACAATGACAACTACGAGCAGTACTTC - TRBV6-2/TRBV6-3 few 13 TRBJ2-7
CASSTLGDQKLFF TGTGCCAGCAGCACTCTCGGGGATCAAAAACTGTTTTTT - TRBV9 - 13 TRBJ1-4
CASSQDRRNTEAFF TGCGCCAGCAGCCAAGATCGGCGGAACACTGAAGCTTTCTTT - TRBV4-3 - 14 TRBJ1-1
CASSQDLKEKLFF TGCGCCAGCAGCCAAGATCTTAAGGAAAAACTGTTTTTT - TRBV4-3 - 13 TRBJ1-4
CASSGTTSGRSYEQYF TGTGCCAGCAGCGGAACGACTAGCGGGCGCTCCTACGAGCAGTACTTC TRBD2 TRBV7-8 - 16 TRBJ2-7
CASSQERLSGSLHEQYF TGCGCCAGCAGCCAAGAGAGGCTTAGCGGGAGTCTCCACGAGCAGTACTTC TRBD2 TRBV4-1 - 17 TRBJ2-7
CASSLGWDEQFF TGTGCCAGCAGCTTAGGGTGGGATGAGCAGTTCTTC - TRBV13 - 12 TRBJ2-1
CASSIGQSYNSPLHF TGTGCCAGCAGCATAGGACAGTCCTATAATTCACCCCTCCACTTT - TRBV7-8 - 15 TRBJ1-6
CASSALASNEQFF TGCGCCAGCAGCGCCCTAGCTAGTAATGAGCAGTTCTTC - TRBV5-1 - 13 TRBJ2-1
CASTPSRPARGETQYF TGTGCCAGCACCCCTTCCCGCCCAGCCCGAGGGGAGACCCAGTACTTC - TRBV7-2 - 16 TRBJ2-5
CASRPLAGETQYF TGTGCCAGCAGACCACTAGCTGGGGAGACCCAGTACTTC - TRBV6-5 - 13 TRBJ2-5
CASSHPTTYYEQYF TGTGCCAGCAGCCACCCCACGACGTACTACGAGCAGTACTTC - TRBV7-9 few 14 TRBJ2-7
CASSLVGSYEQYF TGTGCCAGCAGCTTAGTGGGGAGCTACGAGCAGTACTTC - TRBV13 - 13 TRBJ2-7